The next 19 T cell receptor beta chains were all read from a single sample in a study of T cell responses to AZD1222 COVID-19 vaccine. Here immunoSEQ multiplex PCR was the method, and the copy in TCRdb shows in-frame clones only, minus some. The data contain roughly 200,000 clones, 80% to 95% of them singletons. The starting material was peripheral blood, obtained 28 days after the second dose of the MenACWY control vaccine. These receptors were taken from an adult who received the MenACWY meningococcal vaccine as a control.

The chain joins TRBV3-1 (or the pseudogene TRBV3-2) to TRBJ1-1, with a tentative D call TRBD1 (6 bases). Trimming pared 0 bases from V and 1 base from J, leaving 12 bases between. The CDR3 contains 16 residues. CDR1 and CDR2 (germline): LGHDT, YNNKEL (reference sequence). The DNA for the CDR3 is TGTGCCAGCAGCCAAGATTGGGGGGGCTGGAACACTGAAGCTTTCTTT. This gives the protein CASSQDWGGWNTEAFF.

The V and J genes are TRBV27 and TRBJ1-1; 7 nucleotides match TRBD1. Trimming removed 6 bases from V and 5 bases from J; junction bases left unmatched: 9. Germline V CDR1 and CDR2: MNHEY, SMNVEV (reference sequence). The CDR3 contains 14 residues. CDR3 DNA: TGTGCCAGCAGCCCTGGACAGGCGGGAACTGAAGCTTTCTTT. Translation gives CASSPGQAGTEAFF.

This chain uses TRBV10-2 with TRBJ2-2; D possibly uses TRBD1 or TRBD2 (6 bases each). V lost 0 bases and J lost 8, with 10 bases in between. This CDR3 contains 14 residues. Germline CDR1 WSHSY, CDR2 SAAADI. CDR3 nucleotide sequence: TGCGCCAGCAGTGAGTCTCCGGGGGCAGGGGAGCTGTTTTTT. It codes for CASSESPGAGELFF.

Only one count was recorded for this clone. Here the CDR3 DNA reads TGTGCCAGCAGTCGACAGGGACTTGGAAACACCATATATTTT. It is translated as CASSRQGLGNTIYF. The rearrangement links TRBV2 to TRBJ1-3, with 7 bases aligning to TRBD1. Germline CDR1 and CDR2: SNHLY and FYNNEI. This CDR3 has 14 amino acids. Trimming at V came to 5 bases and at J to 3 bases, leaving 4 bases not matched to a gene.

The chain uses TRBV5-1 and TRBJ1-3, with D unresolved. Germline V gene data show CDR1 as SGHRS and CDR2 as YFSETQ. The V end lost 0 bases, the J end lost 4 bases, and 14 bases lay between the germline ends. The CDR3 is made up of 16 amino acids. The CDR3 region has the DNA TGCGCCAGCAGCTTGGCCGGGAGGTCGGCCGGAAACACCATATATTTT. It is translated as CASSLAGRSAGNTIYF.

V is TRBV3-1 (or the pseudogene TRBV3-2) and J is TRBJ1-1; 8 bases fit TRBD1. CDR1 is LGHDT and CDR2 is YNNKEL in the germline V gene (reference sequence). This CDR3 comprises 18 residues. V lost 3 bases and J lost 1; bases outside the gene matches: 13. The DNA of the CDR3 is TGTGCCAGCAGCCACCTACTCAGGGGGCTGGGAACGAACACTGAAGCTTTCTTT. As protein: CASSHLLRGLGTNTEAFF.

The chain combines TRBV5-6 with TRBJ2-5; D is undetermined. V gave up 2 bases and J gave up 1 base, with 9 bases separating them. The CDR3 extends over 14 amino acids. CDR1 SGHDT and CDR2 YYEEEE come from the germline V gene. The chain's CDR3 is CASSFRSFQETQYF. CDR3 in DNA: TGTGCCAGCAGCTTTCGCAGTTTCCAAGAGACCCAGTACTTC.

The CDR3 sequence: CSVGGAFYEQYF. CDR3 sequence (DNA): TGCAGCGTGGGGGGGGCCTTCTACGAGCAGTACTTC. The chain carries TRBV29-1 and TRBJ2-7; D is possibly TRBD2 (7 bases). Germline values: CDR1 SQVTM, CDR2 ANQGSEA. The CDR3 is made up of 12 amino acids. V was trimmed by 6 bases and J by 3 bases, leaving 12 bases between them.

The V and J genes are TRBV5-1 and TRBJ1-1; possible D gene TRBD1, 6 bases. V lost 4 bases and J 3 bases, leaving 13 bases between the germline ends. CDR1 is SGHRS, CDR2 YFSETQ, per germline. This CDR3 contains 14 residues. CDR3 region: CASSPTRQDTEAFF. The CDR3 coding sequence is TGCGCCAGCAGCCCCACTCGACAGGACACTGAAGCTTTCTTT. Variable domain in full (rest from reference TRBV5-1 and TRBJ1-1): KAGVTQTPRYLIKTRGQQVTLSCSPISGHRSVSWYQQTPGQGLQFLFEYFSETQRNKGNFPGRFSGRQFSNSRSEMNVSTLELGDSALYLCASSPTRQDTEAFFGQGTRLTVV.

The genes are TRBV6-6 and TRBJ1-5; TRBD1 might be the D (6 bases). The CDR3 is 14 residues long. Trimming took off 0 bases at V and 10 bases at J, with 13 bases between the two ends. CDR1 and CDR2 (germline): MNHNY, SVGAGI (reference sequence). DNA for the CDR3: TGTGCCAGCAGTTACTCGGACAGCTCGCGACCCCAGCATTTT. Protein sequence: CASSYSDSSRPQHF.

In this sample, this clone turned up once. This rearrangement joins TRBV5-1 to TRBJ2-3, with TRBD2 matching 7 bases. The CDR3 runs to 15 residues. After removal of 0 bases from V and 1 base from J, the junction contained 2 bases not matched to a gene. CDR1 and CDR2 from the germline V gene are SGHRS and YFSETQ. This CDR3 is CASSLGGGRTDTQYF. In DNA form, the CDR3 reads TGCGCCAGCAGCTTGGGCGGGGGACGCACAGATACGCAGTATTTT.

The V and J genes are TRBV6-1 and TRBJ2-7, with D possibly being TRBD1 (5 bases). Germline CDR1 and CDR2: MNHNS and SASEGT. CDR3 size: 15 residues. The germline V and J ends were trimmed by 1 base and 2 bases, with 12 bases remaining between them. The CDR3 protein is CASSEEQEPPYEQYF. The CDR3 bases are TGTGCCAGCAGTGAAGAACAGGAGCCTCCCTACGAGCAGTACTTC.

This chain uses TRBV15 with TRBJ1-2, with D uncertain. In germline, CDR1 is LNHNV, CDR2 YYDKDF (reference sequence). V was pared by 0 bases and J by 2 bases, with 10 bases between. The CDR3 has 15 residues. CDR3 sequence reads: CATSREIGNNYGYTF. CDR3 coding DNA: TGTGCCACCAGCAGAGAGATAGGAAACAACTATGGCTACACCTTC.

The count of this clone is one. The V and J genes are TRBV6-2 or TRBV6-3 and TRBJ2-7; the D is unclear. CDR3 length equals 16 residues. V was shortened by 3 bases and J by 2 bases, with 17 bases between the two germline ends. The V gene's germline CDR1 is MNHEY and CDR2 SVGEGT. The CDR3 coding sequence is TGTGCCAGCAGTTATAGCTCGAGACGGGTCACCTACGAGCAGTACTTC. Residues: CASSYSSRRVTYEQYF.

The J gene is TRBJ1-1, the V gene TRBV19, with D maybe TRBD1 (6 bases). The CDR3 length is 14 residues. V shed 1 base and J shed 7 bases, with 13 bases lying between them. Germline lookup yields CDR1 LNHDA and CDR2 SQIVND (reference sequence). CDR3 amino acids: CASSIATAGVEAFF. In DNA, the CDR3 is TGTGCCAGTAGTATAGCTACGGCAGGGGTTGAAGCTTTCTTT. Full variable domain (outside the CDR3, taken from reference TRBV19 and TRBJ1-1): DGGITQSPKYLFRKEGQNVTLSCEQNLNHDAMYWYRQDPGQGLRLIYYSQIVNDFQKGDIAEGYSVSREKKESFPLTVTSAQKNPTAFYLCASSIATAGVEAFFGQGTRLTVV.

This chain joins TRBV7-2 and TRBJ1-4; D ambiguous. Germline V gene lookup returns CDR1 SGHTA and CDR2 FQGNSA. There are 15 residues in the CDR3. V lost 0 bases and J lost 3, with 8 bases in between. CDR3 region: CASSLAGIANEKLFF. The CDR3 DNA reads TGTGCCAGCAGCTTAGCCGGGATTGCTAATGAAAAACTGTTTTTT. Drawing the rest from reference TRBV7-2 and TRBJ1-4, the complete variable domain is GAGVSQSPSNKVTEKGKDVELRCDPISGHTALYWYRQSLGQGLEFLIYFQGNSAPDKSGLPSDRFSAERTGGSVSTLTIQRTQQEDSAVYLCASSLAGIANEKLFFGSGTQLSVL.

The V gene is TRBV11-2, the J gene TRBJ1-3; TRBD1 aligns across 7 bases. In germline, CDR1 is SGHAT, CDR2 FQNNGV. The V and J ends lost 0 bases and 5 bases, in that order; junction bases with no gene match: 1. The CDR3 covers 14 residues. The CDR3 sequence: CASSLETGRNTIYF. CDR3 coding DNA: TGTGCCAGCAGCTTAGAGACAGGGAGAAACACCATATATTTT.

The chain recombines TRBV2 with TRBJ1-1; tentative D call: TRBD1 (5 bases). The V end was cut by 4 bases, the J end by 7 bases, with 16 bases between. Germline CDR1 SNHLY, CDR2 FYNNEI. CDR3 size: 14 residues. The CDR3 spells CASSGTGAAGEAFF. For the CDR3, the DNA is TGTGCCAGCAGTGGAACAGGCGCAGCGGGTGAAGCTTTCTTT.

The CDR3 DNA reads as TGTGCCAGCAGTTACACTAGCGCCCGCAATGAGCAGTTCTTC. It codes for CASSYTSARNEQFF. This rearrangement joins TRBV6-6 to TRBJ2-1, with TRBD2 matching 7 bases. Germline CDR1 MNHNY, CDR2 SVGAGI (reference sequence). Unmatched junction bases numbered 4, after V lost 2 bases and J lost 6 bases. This CDR3 comprises 14 residues.